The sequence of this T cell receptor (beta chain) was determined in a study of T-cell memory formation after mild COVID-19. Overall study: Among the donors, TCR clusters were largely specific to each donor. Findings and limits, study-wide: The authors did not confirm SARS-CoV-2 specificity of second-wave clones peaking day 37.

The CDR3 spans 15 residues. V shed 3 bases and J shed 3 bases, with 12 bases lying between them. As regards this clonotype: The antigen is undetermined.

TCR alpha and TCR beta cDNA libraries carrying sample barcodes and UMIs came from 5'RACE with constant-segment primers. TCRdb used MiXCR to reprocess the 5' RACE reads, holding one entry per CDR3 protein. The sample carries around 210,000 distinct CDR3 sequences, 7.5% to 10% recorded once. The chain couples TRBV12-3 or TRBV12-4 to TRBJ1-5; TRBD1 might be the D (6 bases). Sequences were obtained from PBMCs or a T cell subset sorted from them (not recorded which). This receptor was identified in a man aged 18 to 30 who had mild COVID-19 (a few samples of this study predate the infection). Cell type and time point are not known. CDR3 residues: CASSFTGQLNQPQHF. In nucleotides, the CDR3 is TGTGCCAGCAGTTTCACCGGACAGCTCAATCAGCCCCAGCATTTT.